This TCR beta chain was sequenced in a study of blood T cell repertoires in COVID-19. Looking at the study overall: COVID-19 samples collected from the United States, Italy and Spain covered acute and convalescent phases. In each case, the material was cDNA or gDNA derived from T cells, B-cell-depleted T cells, or PBMCs.

This CDR3 has 16 residues. Germline V lookup: CDR1 SGDLS, CDR2 YYNGEE. V was shortened by 3 bases and J by 1 base, with 15 bases between the two germline ends. Study processing details: Reference gene primer amplification in the assay estimated nucleated cell counts. Profiled with immunoSEQ multiplex PCR; TCRdb holds only in-frame clones, not every one. V, J and clone size derive from that table, while D and trimming were established from the DNA sequence. The sample has over 200,000 clones, 83% seen once; the top ten hold about 2.5%. The chain employs TRBV9 and TRBJ2-3; TRBD2 is a possible D gene (7 bases). The TCR was taken from a woman aged 70-85 years with active or convalescent COVID-19. Sample: peripheral blood. The CDR3 DNA is TGTGCCAGCAGCGCCTCAGCCGGGGGGCGCACAGATACGCAGTATTTT. It translates to CASSASAGGRTDTQYF.